What follows are 18 T cell receptor beta chains derived from one specimen sequenced in a study of blood T cell repertoires in COVID-19. TCRdb keeps only in-frame clones here, not all; method: immunoSEQ multiplex PCR. The data hold around 180,000 clones, with roughly nine tenths observed a single time. Specimen: peripheral blood. The receptors here all came from a man in his 70s with active or convalescent COVID-19.

The chain carries TRBV6-2 or TRBV6-3 and TRBJ2-2; 7 positions match TRBD2. Trimming at V came to 2 bases and at J to 4 bases, leaving 4 bases not matched to a gene. Germline CDR1 and CDR2: MNHEY and SVGEGT. CDR3 length: 15 residues. The CDR3, as DNA: TGTGCCAGCAGTTACAGGGAGCGGGGCACCGGGGAGCTGTTTTTT. It encodes CASSYRERGTGELFF.

This rearrangement joins TRBV5-1 to TRBJ1-2; 8 bases match TRBD1. CDR1 and CDR2 (germline): SGHRS, YFSETQ. The CDR3 consists of 14 residues. The ends lost 4 bases at V and 6 bases at J; junction bases unmatched: 8. The CDR3 protein is CASSPRYRGDGYTF. CDR3 DNA: TGCGCCAGCAGCCCCCGGTACAGGGGGGATGGCTACACCTTC.

The rearrangement joins TRBV5-1 to TRBJ1-3; TRBD1 matches 8 bases. V was clipped by 2 bases and J by 1 base; unmatched bases: 8. Germline-derived CDR1 and CDR2 are SGHRS and YFSETQ. The CDR3 consists of 17 residues. CDR3 region: CASSFSWTGSSGNTIYF. The CDR3 coding sequence is TGCGCCAGCAGCTTTTCGTGGACAGGGAGTTCTGGAAACACCATATATTTT.

About this clone: One end of the junction does not line up with germline, which may come from a read error. J is TRBJ2-7 and V is TRBV7-7; TRBD1 might be the D (6 bases). Germline V gene lookup returns CDR1 SSHAT and CDR2 FNYEAQ (reference sequence). This CDR3 is 17 amino acids long. The DNA of the CDR3 is TGTGCTAGCAGCTTAGGTGGCGCAGGGCAGGGGAGTTACGAGCAGTACTTC. Protein sequence: CASSLGGAGQGSYEQYF.

This clone was seen more than once but under ten times. Mismatch with germline at one junction end may stem from a read error. The gene calls are TRBV2 and TRBJ2-7, with 7 nucleotides matching TRBD1. The CDR3 covers 12 residues. Germline V CDR1 and CDR2: SNHLY, FYNNEI. The CDR3 DNA is TGTGCCAGCAGTCAACTGACAGGGCTTCTCGACTTC. Translation: CASSQLTGLLDF.

V gene TRBV5-1 combines with J gene TRBJ2-3; D possibly corresponds to TRBD2 (5 bases). V lost 4 bases, J lost 4 bases, and 19 bases lay in between. Germline V gene data show CDR1 as SGHRS and CDR2 as YFSETQ. The CDR3 is made up of 16 amino acids. The CDR3 DNA reads as TGCGCCAGCAGCCGGGCCGGGGTTTCTAGCCCAGATACGCAGTATTTT. As protein: CASSRAGVSSPDTQYF.

The chain has TRBV19 and TRBJ1-3; D not resolved. The germline V gene has CDR1 LNHDA and CDR2 SQIVND (reference sequence). This CDR3 comprises 17 residues. Trimming took 2 bases from V and 0 from J, leaving 14 bases between them. CDR3 DNA: TGTGCCAGTAGTATACCCCATGGGCTGAGCTCTGGAAACACCATATATTTT. This sequence encodes CASSIPHGLSSGNTIYF.

This chain connects TRBV19 to TRBJ2-6; D is ambiguous. Germline lookup yields CDR1 LNHDA and CDR2 SQIVND (reference sequence). The CDR3 runs 15 residues. V was clipped by 5 bases and J by 0 bases, with 8 bases between them. CDR3 DNA sequence: TGTGCCAGTAGTCGGAGTGGCTCTGGGGCCAACGTCCTGACTTTC. Residues: CASSRSGSGANVLTF. The full variable domain, with the rest looked up from reference TRBV19 and TRBJ2-6, is DGGITQSPKYLFRKEGQNVTLSCEQNLNHDAMYWYRQDPGQGLRLIYYSQIVNDFQKGDIAEGYSVSREKKESFPLTVTSAQKNPTAFYLCASSRSGSGANVLTFGAGSRLTVL.

The rearrangement links TRBV7-9 to TRBJ1-2; D remains ambiguous. V dropped 4 bases and J dropped 3 bases, with 6 bases sitting between them. This CDR3 has 12 residues. Germline values: CDR1 SEHNR, CDR2 FQNEAQ (reference sequence). The CDR3 DNA sequence: TGTGCCAGCAGCTGGAGTGACTATGGCTACACCTTC. It codes for CASSWSDYGYTF.

The V and J genes are TRBV7-9 and TRBJ1-1; 10 bases line up with TRBD1. Germline assignment: CDR1 SEHNR and CDR2 FQNEAQ (reference sequence). The CDR3 has 16 amino acids. With 5 bases clipped from V and 5 bases from J, the junction kept 11 bases outside the gene matches. The CDR3 spells CASSPLGDRGGTEAFF. The CDR3 nucleotides are TGTGCCAGCAGCCCGCTAGGGGACAGGGGTGGAACTGAAGCTTTCTTT.

For the CDR3, the DNA is TGTGCCAGCAGCGCCGTTCCGGAGCGGGGGGGCGTCACCGGGGAGCTGTTTTTT. This codes for CASSAVPERGGVTGELFF. The chain combines TRBV9 with TRBJ2-2; 10 nucleotides match TRBD2. This CDR3 has 18 amino acids. The V segment lost 3 bases and the J segment 4 bases; nucleotides outside the gene matches: 12. Per the germline V gene, CDR1 is SGDLS and CDR2 is YYNGEE.

This CDR3 is CATSEGGTGGRVGETQYF. The CDR3 DNA sequence: TGTGCCACCAGTGAGGGGGGGACAGGGGGCAGGGTCGGAGAGACCCAGTACTTC. This sequence joins TRBV24-1 and TRBJ2-5; 12 bases fit TRBD1. With V trimmed by 4 bases and J by 4 bases, 12 bases remained unmatched. Germline CDR1 reads KGHDR; CDR2 reads SFDVKD. The CDR3 is 18 residues long.

The chain has TRBV9 and TRBJ1-4; D possibly corresponds to TRBD1 (5 bases). Trimming shortened V by 2 bases and J by 11 bases, and 16 bases separated the two germline ends. Germline V lookup: CDR1 SGDLS, CDR2 YYNGEE. This CDR3 contains 14 residues. CDR3 DNA: TGTGCCAGCAGCGTCGAGTTCGGGCGGGGGAAACTGTTTTTT. Translating it yields CASSVEFGRGKLFF.

V is TRBV2 and J is TRBJ2-5; weak D call: TRBD1 (5 bases). V lost 4 bases to trimming and J lost 0 bases, with 9 bases between them. This CDR3 contains 14 residues. CDR1 and CDR2 from the germline V gene are SNHLY and FYNNEI. In DNA, the CDR3 is TGTGCCAGCAGTGTAGGGGCCTACCAAGAGACCCAGTACTTC. Protein sequence: CASSVGAYQETQYF. Combining the CDR3 with reference TRBV2 and TRBJ2-5 gives the whole variable domain EPEVTQTPSHQVTQMGQEVILRCVPISNHLYFYWYRQILGQKVEFLVSFYNNEISEKSEIFDDQFSVERPDGSNFTLKIRSTKLEDSAMYFCASSVGAYQETQYFGPGTRLLVL.

This clone was recorded only once. The rearrangement links TRBV27 to TRBJ2-2; 10 bases fit TRBD1. V lost 6 bases to trimming and J lost 4 bases; unmatched junction nucleotides: 2. Germline V gives CDR1 MNHEY, CDR2 SMNVEV (reference sequence). The CDR3 covers 14 residues. Here the CDR3 DNA reads TGTGCCAGCAGACGACAGGGGGCCACCGGGGAGCTGTTTTTT. As protein: CASRRQGATGELFF.

This clone was observed once. The chain combines TRBV7-2 with TRBJ1-4; D uncertain. The V end was cut by 0 bases, the J end by 8 bases, with 7 bases between. Germline CDR1 and CDR2: SGHTA and FQGNSA. The CDR3 consists of 13 residues. The CDR3 loop reads CASSLAFREKLFF. The CDR3 DNA reads as TGTGCCAGCAGCTTAGCCTTCAGGGAAAAACTGTTTTTT. Using reference TRBV7-2 and TRBJ1-4 for the parts outside the CDR3, the full variable domain is GAGVSQSPSNKVTEKGKDVELRCDPISGHTALYWYRQSLGQGLEFLIYFQGNSAPDKSGLPSDRFSAERTGGSVSTLTIQRTQQEDSAVYLCASSLAFREKLFFGSGTQLSVL.

The chain carries TRBV6-2 or TRBV6-3 and TRBJ2-5; D possibly corresponds to TRBD1 (6 bases). Germline assignment: CDR1 MNHEY and CDR2 SVGEGT. V lost 6 bases and J 4 bases, leaving 21 bases between the germline ends. CDR3 length: 16 amino acids. The CDR3 loop reads CASSPRAGVGGETQYF. DNA of the CDR3: TGTGCCAGCAGCCCCCGGGCAGGGGTAGGGGGAGAGACCCAGTACTTC.

The chain is built from TRBV25-1 and TRBJ1-6; no clear D. The V and J ends lost 3 bases and 8 bases respectively, with 11 bases between them. Germline V lookup: CDR1 MGHDK, CDR2 SYGVNS. This CDR3 contains 14 residues. The CDR3: CASSDYLGDSPLHF. The CDR3 nucleotides read TGTGCCAGCAGTGATTACTTGGGCGATTCACCCCTCCACTTT. The full variable domain, with the rest looked up from reference TRBV25-1 and TRBJ1-6, is EADIYQTPRYLVIGTGKKITLECSQTMGHDKMYWYQQDPGMELHLIHYSYGVNSTEKGDLSSESTVSRIRTEHFPLTLESARPSHTSQYLCASSDYLGDSPLHFGNGTRLTVT.